These 20 T cell receptor beta chains were sequenced from one sample in a study of OX40 agonist ivuxolimab in advanced cancers. Sequenced by immunoSEQ multiplex PCR; TCRdb stores in-frame clones only, minus some. The sample lists about 62,000 clones, 85% occurring once. The sequencing used CD4+ or CD8+ T cells sorted from blood, collected in a trial of the OX40 agonist ivuxolimab. These receptors came from an adult with an advanced solid tumor such as melanoma, head and neck, liver or kidney cancer.

The gene calls are TRBV5-4 and TRBJ1-4; TRBD1 matches at 8 bases. The V segment lost 4 bases and the J segment 7 bases; nucleotides outside the gene matches: 9. The germline gives CDR1 SGHNT, CDR2 YYREEE (reference sequence). The CDR3 contains 15 residues. The CDR3 sequence is CASSDDRGGSEKLFF. The CDR3 bases are TGTGCCAGCAGCGATGACAGGGGTGGCAGTGAAAAACTGTTTTTT.

The V and J genes are TRBV10-3 and TRBJ1-1; a weak D match, TRBD1 (5 bases). Germline V lookup: CDR1 ENHRY, CDR2 SYGVKD. V lost 11 bases, J lost 0 bases, and 13 bases lay in between. There are 13 residues in the CDR3. The CDR3 DNA sequence: TGTGCCGCCTTAGGACACCTGAACACTGAAGCTTTCTTT. It specifies CAALGHLNTEAFF.

The chain is built from TRBV7-9 and TRBJ1-3; D ambiguous. CDR1 and CDR2 (germline): SEHNR, FQNEAQ (reference sequence). V lost 4 bases, J lost 7 bases, and 8 bases lay in between. This CDR3 comprises 12 residues. The CDR3 loop reads CASSYRSNTIYF. As DNA, the CDR3 is TGTGCCAGCAGCTACCGATCGAACACCATATATTTT.

This rearrangement joins TRBV15 to TRBJ1-4; weak D call: TRBD1 (6 bases). The V and J ends lost 1 base and 0 bases respectively, with 6 bases between them. Germline V gene data show CDR1 as LNHNV and CDR2 as YYDKDF (reference sequence). The CDR3 contains 15 residues. The CDR3 DNA reads as TGTGCCACCAGCAGAGGGACAGCAACTAATGAAAAACTGTTTTTT. Translation gives CATSRGTATNEKLFF. Full variable domain (remainder filled in from reference TRBV15 and TRBJ1-4): DAMVIQNPRYQVTQFGKPVTLSCSQTLNHNVMYWYQQKSSQAPKLLFHYYDKDFNNEADTPDNFQSRRPNTSFCFLDIRSPGLGDTAMYLCATSRGTATNEKLFFGSGTQLSVL.

This clone was seen a handful of times. The rearrangement joins TRBV6-5 to TRBJ2-7; 9 nucleotides agree with TRBD1. The CDR3 has 14 residues. Per the germline V gene, CDR1 is MNHEY and CDR2 is SVGAGI. Trimming took 2 bases from V and 3 from J; bases not matched to a gene: 2. The CDR3, as DNA: TGTGCCAGCAGTTACGGACAGGGGAACTACGAGCAGTACTTC. Its protein product is CASSYGQGNYEQYF.

With respect to this clone: Other DNA sequences in the same sample also yield this CDR3. The chain recombines TRBV28 with TRBJ2-7; D is perhaps TRBD1 (6 bases). Germline V gives CDR1 MDHEN, CDR2 SYDVKM. Trimming pared 3 bases from V and 4 bases from J, leaving 13 bases between. The CDR3 spans 14 residues. CDR3 DNA sequence: TGTGCCAGCAGTTTTAACAGGGTTGCGTACGAGCAGTACTTC. Translated: CASSFNRVAYEQYF.

V gene TRBV7-9 combines with J gene TRBJ1-1, with D uncertain. There are 13 residues in the CDR3. V was clipped by 3 bases and J by 0 bases, with 5 bases between them. The germline gives CDR1 SEHNR, CDR2 FQNEAQ (reference sequence). CDR3 loop: CASSLLVNTEAFF. As DNA, the CDR3 is TGTGCCAGCAGCTTGTTAGTGAACACTGAAGCTTTCTTT.

The chain joins TRBV11-3 to TRBJ2-5; no clear D. The V gene's germline CDR1 is SGHNT and CDR2 YENEEA. The CDR3 extends over 14 amino acids. Deletions cut 3 bases from V and 2 bases from J, with 10 bases between. The CDR3 bases are TGTGCCAGCAGCTTCATGACTTTTCAAGAGACCCAGTACTTC. This gives the protein CASSFMTFQETQYF.

V and J are TRBV10-3 and TRBJ2-3, with D unclear. Trimming stripped 2 bases from V and 3 bases from J, with 15 bases between. The CDR3 spans 16 residues. The germline gives CDR1 ENHRY, CDR2 SYGVKD. The CDR3 region is CAISERLVADTDTQYF. The CDR3 DNA reads as TGTGCCATCAGTGAGAGGTTGGTAGCTGATACAGATACGCAGTATTTT.

This clone was observed a single time. The V and J genes are TRBV15 and TRBJ2-5, with D hard to call. The CDR3 is made up of 14 amino acids. V was shortened by 0 bases and J by 4 bases, with 9 bases between the two germline ends. Germline values: CDR1 LNHNV, CDR2 YYDKDF (reference sequence). The DNA for the CDR3 is TGTGCCACCAGCAGAGATCTAGTGGGAGAGACCCAGTACTTC. Protein: CATSRDLVGETQYF.

This clone was found a few times. The chain has TRBV2 and TRBJ2-1; maybe TRBD2 (7 bases). Germline V lookup: CDR1 SNHLY, CDR2 FYNNEI. The germline V and J ends were trimmed by 2 bases and 4 bases, with 21 bases remaining between them. This CDR3 has 18 amino acids. CDR3 bases: TGTGCCAGCAGTGAAAGTACGACTCGGGGGGCTAGTTACAATGAGCAGTTCTTC. This sequence encodes CASSESTTRGASYNEQFF.

The gene calls are TRBV10-2 and TRBJ2-1, with TRBD2 identical over 11 bases. The germline V gene has CDR1 WSHSY and CDR2 SAAADI. The V gene end was trimmed by 10 bases and the J gene end by 8 bases; junction bases not matched to a gene: 10. There are 14 residues in the CDR3. As DNA, the CDR3 is TGCGCCACCCTTAGCGGGAGGGCCAGCGATGAGCAGTTCTTC. This gives the protein CATLSGRASDEQFF.

V gene TRBV14 combines with J gene TRBJ2-1; TRBD2 matches 12 bases. The germline V gene has CDR1 SGHDN and CDR2 FVKESK. The junction had 2 bases not matched to a gene; V was cut back by 1 base and J by 7 bases. The CDR3 consists of 15 residues. Here the CDR3 DNA reads TGTGCCAGCAGCCAAGGCCTAGCGGGAGGGAATGAGCAGTTCTTC. Its translation is CASSQGLAGGNEQFF.

The CDR3 loop is CAWSGQNQETQYF. The CDR3 bases are TGTGCCTGGAGCGGACAGAACCAAGAGACCCAGTACTTC. The V gene is TRBV30, the J gene TRBJ2-5; a possible D gene is TRBD1 (6 bases). The germline gives CDR1 GTSNPN, CDR2 SVGIG (reference sequence). This CDR3 has 13 residues. Trimming stripped 3 bases from V and 0 bases from J, with 8 bases between.

The chain uses TRBV18 and TRBJ2-1, with TRBD2 matching over 12 bases. This CDR3 contains 17 residues. Trimming at V came to 0 bases and at J to 11 bases, leaving 11 bases not matched to a gene. Germline lookup yields CDR1 KGHSH and CDR2 LQKENI. CDR3 coding DNA: TGTGCCAGCTCACCACCGACGACTAGCGGGAGCGGGGGGAAGCAGTTCTTC. Translation: CASSPPTTSGSGGKQFF.

The chain recombines TRBV5-8 with TRBJ2-1; 12 bases fit TRBD2. The V segment lost 5 bases and the J segment 4 bases; nucleotides outside the gene matches: 4. This CDR3 has 15 residues. In germline, CDR1 is SGHTS, CDR2 YDEGEE. For the CDR3, the DNA is TGTGCCAGCAGTCCCGGGACTAGCGGGTACAATGAGCAGTTCTTC. The encoded protein is CASSPGTSGYNEQFF.

The V gene is TRBV25-1, the J gene TRBJ2-2, with D unresolved. The CDR3 covers 14 residues. Trimming left V 1 base short and J 5 bases short, with 8 bases between. Germline lookup yields CDR1 MGHDK and CDR2 SYGVNS. The CDR3 region has the DNA TGTGCCAGCAGTGAATCCAAGGAAACCGGGGAGCTGTTTTTT. Protein: CASSESKETGELFF.

This chain links TRBV4-3 with TRBJ2-1, with 9 nucleotides matching TRBD2. V gave up 1 base and J gave up 4 bases; unmatched junction bases: 2. Germline V gives CDR1 LGHNA, CDR2 YSLEER. The CDR3 loop spans 15 amino acids. CDR3 nucleotides: TGCGCCAGCAGCCAAGGAACTAGCGGGTACAATGAGCAGTTCTTC. This encodes CASSQGTSGYNEQFF.

The CDR3 region is CASSQSDTSQANYGYTF. The CDR3 DNA follows: TGCGCCAGCAGTCAATCGGATACCAGCCAAGCTAACTATGGCTACACCTTC. The J gene is TRBJ1-2, the V gene TRBV23-1; D is unclear. TRBV23-1 is an ORF, and what it does is uncertain. The germline V and J ends were trimmed by 0 bases and 0 bases, with 14 bases remaining between them. This CDR3 comprises 17 residues.

V usage is TRBV30 and J usage is TRBJ2-7; 11 nucleotides match TRBD2. This CDR3 contains 16 residues. Germline CDR1 reads GTSNPN; CDR2 reads SVGIG (reference sequence). The V segment lost 4 bases and the J segment 6 bases; nucleotides outside the gene matches: 14. Written as DNA, the CDR3 is TGTGCCTGGACACTAGCGGGAGCACTTCGGAATCCCGAGCAGTACTTC. It is translated as CAWTLAGALRNPEQYF.